This is a list of T cell receptor beta chains from one sample in a study of cytomegalovirus exposure and HLA in healthy donors. Assay used: immunoSEQ multiplex PCR; TCRdb lists only in-frame clones, some missing. The sample has 110,000 or so clones, approximately 85% seen once. The sequencing sample was made of PBMCs. These TCRs come from a man aged 18-30 years in good health and CMV-seronegative. Both conserved end residues are part of each CDR3.

J	V	CDR3
TRBJ1-2	TRBV2	CASSEGGLDYGYTF
TRBJ1-2	TRBV4-2	CASTQGQGARGYTF
TRBJ1-1	TRBV19	CAGSSTGATEAFF
TRBJ2-2	TRBV6-1	CASSVENTGELFF
TRBJ2-7	TRBV11-2	CASSPGQSYEQYF
TRBJ2-2	TRBV7-8	CASSLVLGLANTGELFF
TRBJ2-3	TRBV6-1	CASSQGSWGTDTQYF
TRBJ2-1	TRBV5-1	CASSSDGVNYNEQFF
TRBJ2-1	TRBV6-6	CASTIAGGSYNEQFF
TRBJ2-7	TRBV2	CASARGYEQYF
TRBJ2-3	TRBV7-2	CASSSDRVADTQYF
TRBJ2-3	TRBV30	CAWSVTPSGSQNTQYF
TRBJ1-2	TRBV2	CASSDRGKYGYTF
TRBJ1-2	TRBV5-1	CASSVGTAANYGYTF
TRBJ2-7	TRBV5-1	CASSTGLAGLSSIGGEQYF
TRBJ1-5	TRBV2	CASSPQNQPQHF
TRBJ2-5	TRBV5-1	CASSPGTSYEETQYF
TRBJ1-1	TRBV30	CAWARDTEAFF
TRBJ2-2	TRBV7-9	CASSFLAGGATGELFF
TRBJ2-5	TRBV5-4	CASSLALAGPQETQYF
TRBJ2-7	TRBV21-1	CASSTQKRFSYEQYF
TRBJ2-7	TRBV7-2	CASSPDRGGEQYF
TRBJ2-1	TRBV5-1	CASSLVRVDEQFF
TRBJ2-5	TRBV7-9	CASSPTEGLAGGFQETQYF
TRBJ2-5	TRBV6-6	CASSYSQGSWPQYF
TRBJ2-7	TRBV5-6	CASSGGIGPEGTYEQYF
TRBJ2-1	TRBV30	CAWGDWGSYNEQFF
TRBJ2-1	TRBV14	CASSRLRQGASYNEQFF
TRBJ2-1	TRBV19	CATFEGAGEQFF
TRBJ2-5	TRBV27	CASSLRGLETQYF
TRBJ2-1	TRBV6-5	CASMVSGSYGEQFF
TRBJ1-2	TRBV30	CAWSVRTGVENGYTF
TRBJ1-2	TRBV7-9	CASSLRSISGVNGYTF
TRBJ2-5	TRBV5-6	CASSLTDRGTQYF
TRBJ1-1	TRBV11-1	CASSWGQGSTEAFF
TRBJ1-2	TRBV6-6	CASSYRPADGYTF
TRBJ2-7	TRBV30	CAWRIAVVDEQYF
TRBJ2-3	TRBV30	CACSAGTSVTDTQYF
TRBJ1-1	TRBV9	CASSAGDTTEAFF
TRBJ2-1	TRBV5-8	CASSPRQDSQFF
TRBJ2-3	TRBV5-1	CASSPGQGGDTQYF
TRBJ2-1	TRBV2	CASTPGGPAYNEQFF
TRBJ2-7	TRBV5-6	CASTAFGQGAYEQYF
TRBJ2-1	TRBV29-1	CSASDRADEQFF
TRBJ1-4	TRBV9	CASSGQGHHEKLFF
TRBJ1-1	TRBV5-1	CASSPRAKITGTSDTEAFF
TRBJ1-6	TRBV7-9	CASSLTESNSPLHF
TRBJ1-3	TRBV18	CASSFQDRRNTIYF
TRBJ2-7	TRBV6-5	CAAQREGGLYEQYF
TRBJ1-6	TRBV6-5	CASSSTRQGNSPLHF
TRBJ2-1	TRBV7-9	CASSLSEESGNEQFF